Listed below are T cell receptor beta chains from one sample, sequenced in a study of human T cells and chemical hapten exposure. TCRdb fed the RACE reads into MiXCR, producing one record per CDR3 protein. The sample carries around 380,000 distinct CDR3 sequences, roughly 5% recorded once. The sequencing here drew on whole blood, taken in connection with sensitization to the hapten diphenylcyclopropenone (DPC). These receptors came from a woman in her forties or fifties with alopecia areata. Some clones in this sample may be carry-over from other donors' samples. Each CDR3 is given with its conserved first and last residue. D genes are given only for firm matches. Clone size, where shown, is once, few, many, or a class for clones that have expanded.

D gene	clone size	J gene	V gene	CDR3 protein	CDR3 DNA
NA	NA	TRBJ1-1	TRBV4-1	CASSPRGGTNTEAFF	TGCGCCAGCAGCCCGAGGGGAGGGACGAACACTGAAGCTTTCTTT
NA	few	TRBJ1-1	TRBV6-5	CASTRQSLNTEAFF	TGTGCCAGCACAAGACAGTCCCTGAACACTGAAGCTTTCTTT
NA	many	TRBJ2-7	TRBV6-5	CASSYDWSKYREQYF	TGTGCCAGCAGTTACGATTGGAGCAAATATAGGGAGCAGTACTTC
NA	many	TRBJ1-5	TRBV18	CASSPRQLQSALNQPQHF	TGTGCCAGCTCACCACGCCAGCTTCAATCGGCCCTAAATCAGCCCCAGCATTTT
NA	few	TRBJ1-1	TRBV5-6	CASSLEGVGVSEAFF	TGTGCCAGCAGCTTGGAGGGGGTCGGAGTGAGTGAAGCTTTCTTT
NA	many	TRBJ2-5	TRBV27	CASSLSAEYQETQYF	TGTGCCAGCAGTTTATCAGCGGAATACCAAGAGACCCAGTACTTC
NA	NA	TRBJ1-1	TRBV12-5	CASHVDARREAFF	TGTGCTAGTCACGTAGACGCCCGACGTGAAGCTTTCTTT
NA	many	TRBJ2-3	TRBV7-7	CASSTHTTDTQYF	TGTGCCAGCAGCACACACACCACAGATACGCAGTATTTT
NA	many	TRBJ1-1	TRBV25-1	CAILTVMNTEAFF	TGTGCCATCTTGACAGTCATGAACACTGAAGCTTTCTTT
NA	few	TRBJ2-5	TRBV9	CASSANAGTPQETQYF	TGTGCCAGCAGCGCAAACGCCGGGACACCCCAAGAGACCCAGTACTTC
NA	many	TRBJ1-1	TRBV29-1	CSVDKAGANTEAFF	TGCAGCGTTGATAAGGCAGGTGCAAACACTGAAGCTTTCTTT
NA	NA	TRBJ2-1	TRBV28	CASSGQVDSRQFF	TGTGCCAGCAGTGGGCAGGTTGATTCGCGGCAGTTCTTC
TRBD2	many	TRBJ2-3	TRBV20-1	CSADGLAGAEGDTQYF	TGCAGTGCTGACGGACTAGCGGGGGCTGAGGGAGATACGCAGTATTTT
NA	many	TRBJ2-3	TRBV9	CASSVVAGRGTDTQYF	TGTGCCAGCAGCGTAGTGGCGGGGAGAGGCACAGATACGCAGTATTTT
NA	many	TRBJ2-2	TRBV28	CASSLEQGAGELFF	TGTGCCAGCAGTTTGGAACAGGGAGCCGGGGAGCTGTTTTTT
TRBD1	many	TRBJ1-2	TRBV3-1	CASRAGQANYGYTF	TGTGCCAGCAGGGCTGGACAGGCTAACTATGGCTACACCTTC
NA	NA	TRBJ1-2	TRBV20-1	CSARAGESGYTF	TGCAGTGCCCGAGCCGGGGAATCCGGCTACACCTTC
TRBD1	many	TRBJ1-2	TRBV18	CASSPDRAAGYTF	TGTGCCAGCTCCCCGGACAGGGCCGCTGGCTACACCTTC
TRBD1	many	TRBJ2-1	TRBV6-2/TRBV6-3	CASSQTGDEQFF	TGTGCCAGCAGTCAAACAGGGGATGAGCAGTTCTTC
NA	many	TRBJ1-5	TRBV6-5	CASCQGRNQPQHF	TGTGCCAGCTGCCAGGGGCGCAATCAGCCCCAGCATTTT
NA	many	TRBJ2-2	TRBV19	CASSMIRPDGLSGELFF	TGTGCCAGTAGTATGATAAGACCTGATGGGCTGTCTGGGGAGCTGTTTTTT
TRBD1	few	TRBJ1-5	TRBV27	CASGQAYQPQHF	TGTGCCAGCGGACAGGCCTATCAGCCCCAGCATTTT
NA	many	TRBJ2-7	TRBV27	CASSLWGRGYEQYF	TGTGCCAGCAGTTTATGGGGGCGCGGGTACGAGCAGTACTTC
TRBD1	few	TRBJ1-5	TRBV12-3/TRBV12-4	CASSTDRVSNQPQHF	TGTGCCAGCAGTACAGACAGGGTCAGCAATCAGCCCCAGCATTTT
TRBD2	many	TRBJ2-7	TRBV6-5	CASSYSSAGDPYF	TGTGCCAGCAGTTACTCGTCAGCGGGAGACCCGTACTTC
TRBD2	few	TRBJ2-3	TRBV7-8	CASSPRLAGPSPWDTQYF	TGTGCCAGCAGCCCGAGACTAGCGGGGCCCTCGCCCTGGGATACGCAGTATTTT
NA	few	TRBJ1-6	TRBV3-1	CASSASPAGSPLHF	TGTGCCAGCAGCGCCTCACCTGCAGGATCACCCCTCCACTTT
NA	many	TRBJ1-2	TRBV28	CASSPGAGTFNYGYTF	TGTGCCAGCAGTCCAGGGGCAGGGACCTTTAACTATGGCTACACCTTC
NA	few	TRBJ1-4	TRBV20-1	CSARERVAANEKLFF	TGCAGTGCTAGAGAGAGGGTCGCAGCTAATGAAAAACTGTTTTTT
NA	many	TRBJ2-7	TRBV27	CASSLKSAYEQYF	TGTGCCAGCAGCTTGAAATCGGCCTACGAGCAGTACTTC
NA	few	TRBJ2-1	TRBV27	CASSFTANNEQFF	TGTGCCAGCAGTTTTACGGCAAACAATGAGCAGTTCTTC
TRBD2	many	TRBJ2-1	TRBV7-6	CASSLGLAGVGNEQFF	TGTGCCAGCAGCTTAGGGCTAGCGGGAGTGGGTAATGAGCAGTTCTTC
NA	many	TRBJ1-1	TRBV27	CASSLAPRWGNTEAFF	TGTGCCAGCAGTTTAGCCCCACGGTGGGGGAACACTGAAGCTTTCTTT
NA	many	TRBJ1-6	TRBV11-2	CASSSTSSSYNSPLHF	TGTGCCAGCAGCTCGACTTCTAGCTCCTATAATTCACCCCTCCACTTT
NA	many	TRBJ2-1	TRBV3-1	CASSLTGEQFF	TGTGCCAGCAGCCTGACGGGTGAGCAGTTCTTC
NA	many	TRBJ1-1	TRBV6-2/TRBV6-3	CASKKGTEAFF	TGTGCCAGCAAGAAAGGCACTGAAGCTTTCTTT
NA	many	TRBJ1-5	TRBV5-6	CASSPSGFNQPQHF	TGTGCCAGCAGCCCTTCCGGGTTCAATCAGCCCCAGCATTTT
TRBD1	many	TRBJ2-7	TRBV20-1	CSAPGQGYEQYF	TGCAGTGCTCCGGGACAGGGCTACGAGCAGTACTTC
NA	many	TRBJ2-6	TRBV10-3	CAISEGQGANVLTF	TGTGCCATCAGTGAGGGACAGGGGGCCAACGTCCTGACTTTC
TRBD2	few	TRBJ2-1	TRBV5-1	CASSLLAGASSYNEQFF	TGCGCCAGCAGCTTACTAGCGGGGGCCAGCTCCTACAATGAGCAGTTCTTC
NA	many	TRBJ2-7	TRBV12-3/TRBV12-4	CASSPPPGTSYEQYF	TGTGCCAGCAGTCCTCCCCCAGGGACCTCCTACGAGCAGTACTTC
TRBD2	NA	TRBJ2-7	TRBV20-1	CSADSSGTYEQYF	TGCAGTGCAGACTCTAGCGGAACCTACGAGCAGTACTTC
NA	few	TRBJ2-7	TRBV27	CASSALGGFIYEQYF	TGTGCCAGCAGTGCTCTTGGGGGGTTCATCTACGAGCAGTACTTC
NA	many	TRBJ1-5	TRBV6-2/TRBV6-3	CASTEGLRPQHF	TGTGCCAGCACCGAGGGCTTACGGCCCCAGCATTTT
NA	many	TRBJ2-5	TRBV2	CASSQGQETQYF	TGTGCCAGCAGCCAGGGCCAAGAGACCCAGTACTTC